This T cell receptor (beta chain) emerged from a study of cytomegalovirus exposure and HLA in healthy donors. The wider study: As released early, the data held 85 million to 95 million unique TCRs from HLA-typed donors. General study findings and limits: Differences between HLA loci emerged in a later analysis of TCR association rates, with DRB1 most and HLA-C fewest.

Regarding this clone: Antigen specificity is unknown. The sample holds other DNA sequences that translate to the same CDR3.

The PCR used 60 Vbeta and 13 Jbeta primers. Method: immunoSEQ multiplex PCR; TCRdb's copy keeps in-frame clones and lacks some. The sample lists about 98,000 clones; around 72% were seen once. Per the germline V gene, CDR1 is SQVTM and CDR2 is ANQGSEA. The CDR3 covers 13 residues. The V and J ends lost 4 bases and 7 bases, in that order; junction bases with no gene match: 7. This receptor was obtained from a male donor in good health and CMV-seronegative. The sample consisted of PBMCs. The J gene is TRBJ1-5, the V gene TRBV29-1; 7 bases are a match to TRBD1. CDR3 coding DNA: TGCAGCGTTGCCGGTGACAGGGCCCAGCCCCAGCATTTT. Translating it yields CSVAGDRAQPQHF. Combining the CDR3 with reference TRBV29-1 and TRBJ1-5 gives the whole variable domain SAVISQKPSRDICQRGTSLTIQCQVDSQVTMMFWYRQQPGQSLTLIATANQGSEATYESGFVIDKFPISRPNLTFSTLTVSNMSPEDSSIYLCSVAGDRAQPQHFGDGTRLSIL.